This T cell receptor (beta chain) was observed in a study of blood T cell repertoires in COVID-19. Study information: Donors in the United States, Italy and Spain gave samples during acute or convalescent COVID-19.

As originally analysed: Researchers report that nucleated cell counts were estimated from reference gene primer amplification. The repertoire was sequenced with immunoSEQ multiplex PCR; TCRdb's copy has only in-frame clones and lacks some. The DNA was the basis for D and trimming; V, J and clone size are from that table. The table lists more than 300,000 clones, just under 90% of them singletons, with approximately 2% in the top ten. The CDR3 sequence is 14 residues long. The V end lost 6 bases, the J end lost 2 bases, and 10 bases lay between the germline ends. Germline CDR1 and CDR2: SNHLY and FYNNEI. It was during active infection that Seattle patients were enrolled and then longitudinally followed. This clone was picked up one time.

The V and J genes are TRBV2 and TRBJ2-2, with a weak D call TRBD1 (6 bases). Sequencing was performed on peripheral blood. The receptor was derived from a woman younger than 45 with COVID-19, enrolled during active disease. This CDR3 reads CASSDRPNTGELFF. The CDR3 nucleotides read TGTGCCAGCAGCGACAGGCCCAACACCGGGGAGCTGTTTTTT.